What follows is one T cell receptor (beta chain) and its context. Its specificity is not known. The record originates from a study of cytomegalovirus exposure and HLA in healthy donors. PCR involved 60 Vbeta and 13 Jbeta primers. Here immunoSEQ multiplex PCR was the method, and the copy in TCRdb shows in-frame clones only, minus some. The data show 80,000 to 130,000 clones, about 79% seen once. V trimming: 0 bases; J trimming: 7 bases; junction bases outside the gene matches: 7. CDR1 SGHAT and CDR2 FQDESV come from the germline V gene (reference sequence). CDR3 length equals 15 residues. Whole-study findings and limits: CMV serostatus was the sole immune exposure information available. In vitro testing confirmed three CMV-associated chains as specific for CMV antigens. Later genetic work tied a missense DCLRE1C variant to beta-chain V and J trimming.

The chain couples TRBV11-1 to TRBJ1-2; 8 bases map to TRBD1. This receptor was obtained from a woman aged 18-29 years in good health and CMV-seronegative. The sequenced sample was PBMCs. The CDR3 region is CASSLAPGQGFGYTF. CDR3 nucleotides: TGTGCCAGCAGCTTAGCCCCCGGACAGGGATTTGGCTACACCTTC.